This T cell receptor beta chain stems from a study of early T cells in non-severe SARS-CoV-2 infection. Study at large: Investigators sequenced bulk RNA drawn from unsorted whole blood, and chains remained unpaired.

Overall study findings and caveats: Private and CD4 specificities were missed by VDJdb matching, skewed to anti-spike CD8.

This clonotype was found many times. Its matching antigen is unknown. Attachment of unique molecular identifiers to individual cDNA molecules was performed. MiXCR was run by TCRdb on the 5' RACE reads, yielding one entry per CDR3 protein. The repertoire includes around 35,000 distinct CDR3 sequences, 5.5% to 7% of them detected once, and around 4.8% sits in the top ten. The CDR3 runs 15 residues. Looked up from germline, CDR1 is MNHEY and CDR2 is SMNVEV (reference sequence). The V and J ends lost 2 bases and 7 bases respectively, with 15 bases between them. Sequencing used whole blood. The rearrangement joins TRBV27 to TRBJ1-5, with D possibly TRBD1 on 5 matching bases. The clonotype comes from an adult who was a healthcare worker with PCR-confirmed SARS-CoV-2 infection or an uninfected control (not recorded which). The CDR3 DNA is TGTGCCAGCAGTTTAATGGCGGGGGGTGAACAGCCCCAGCATTTT. As protein: CASSLMAGGEQPQHF.